Each of the 8 T cell receptor beta chains below was sequenced from the same sample in a study of blood T cell repertoires in COVID-19 (dated by TCRdb to the early 2020s). The library came from the immunoSEQ multiplex PCR assay. TCRdb re-hosts the immuneACCESS table, in-frame sequences only. Its copies lack some clones; in the studies checked, an unresolved V gene accounts for under half of them, and the cause for the rest is not known. The sample has approximately 100,000 clones on record, under 80% of them singletons. Around a fifth of the sample comes from the top ten. Input material: peripheral blood. These TCRs come from a man between 65 and 80 years old with active or convalescent COVID-19.

The chain carries TRBV3-1 (or the pseudogene TRBV3-2) and TRBJ1-2; D may be TRBD1 (5 bases). Germline V gene data show CDR1 as LGHDT and CDR2 as YNNKEL (reference sequence). The ends were cut back, 3 bases at V and 8 bases at J, with 19 bases in the middle. The CDR3 covers 15 residues. The CDR3 loop reads CASSQIRGRQDGYTF. The CDR3 nucleotides read TGTGCCAGCAGCCAGATTAGGGGCAGGCAGGACGGCTACACCTTC.

This clone was seen more than once but under ten times. The rearrangement uses TRBV28 and TRBJ1-2, with TRBD1 matching 9 bases. After removal of 5 bases from V and 5 bases from J, the junction contained 12 bases not matched to a gene. Germline loops: CDR1 MDHEN, CDR2 SYDVKM. The CDR3 totals 16 residues. This CDR3 reads CASSVPPGQGSYGYTF. DNA of the CDR3: TGTGCCAGCAGTGTCCCACCGGGACAGGGTTCGTATGGCTACACCTTC.

The sample holds one count of this clone. The chain couples TRBV12-3 or TRBV12-4 to TRBJ2-1; 7 bases line up with TRBD2. V was clipped by 5 bases and J by 4 bases; unmatched bases: 2. The CDR3 consists of 13 residues. The CDR3 is CASSPGGYNEQFF. The CDR3 nucleotides are TGTGCCAGCAGTCCGGGGGGTTACAATGAGCAGTTCTTC.

The chain has TRBV7-3 and TRBJ2-7, with TRBD2 matching 10 bases. This CDR3 contains 14 residues. Germline assignment: CDR1 SGHTA and CDR2 FQGTGA. The trim removed 2 bases at V and 6 bases at J, leaving 4 bases unmatched. The CDR3 nucleotides are TGTGCCAGCAGCTTAGGAGAGCGGGGGGGCGAGCAGTACTTC. Protein: CASSLGERGGEQYF.

This clone appeared a single time. The gene calls are TRBV5-1 and TRBJ1-6, with D unclear. Germline lookup yields CDR1 SGHRS and CDR2 YFSETQ. V gave up 0 bases and J gave up 8 bases, with 9 bases separating them. The CDR3 extends over 14 amino acids. As DNA, the CDR3 is TGCGCCAGCAGCTTGGGACACCATGATTCACCCCTCCACTTT. Translating gives CASSLGHHDSPLHF.

The chain couples TRBV3-1 (or the pseudogene TRBV3-2) to TRBJ1-2; TRBD1 matches 9 bases. The trim removed 3 bases at V and 8 bases at J, leaving 10 bases unmatched. CDR1 and CDR2 from the germline V gene are LGHDT and YNNKEL (reference sequence). The CDR3 contains 15 residues. CDR3 amino acids: CASSQPGQGWDGYTF. The CDR3 bases are TGTGCCAGCAGCCAGCCGGGACAGGGTTGGGACGGCTACACCTTC.

The chain employs TRBV30 and TRBJ1-3; D perhaps matches TRBD1 (5 bases). Trimming pared 5 bases from V and 1 base from J, leaving 18 bases between. The germline gives CDR1 GTSNPN, CDR2 SVGIG (reference sequence). CDR3 length: 16 amino acids. CDR3 bases: TGTGCCTGGGAAAGGGGCGCGAAAAAATCTGGAAACACCATATATTTT. It yields the protein CAWERGAKKSGNTIYF.

The J gene is TRBJ1-3, the V gene TRBV5-1; D call uncertain. The V gene's germline CDR1 is SGHRS and CDR2 YFSETQ. The CDR3 runs to 16 residues. Trimming took 0 bases from V and 0 from J, leaving 10 bases between them. CDR3 in amino acids: CASSLGVRSSGNTIYF. CDR3 sequence (DNA): TGCGCCAGCAGCTTGGGTGTCCGCAGCTCTGGAAACACCATATATTTT.